The rows below give T cell receptor beta chains drawn from one sample of a study of CD8 T cells in ankylosing spondylitis. TCRdb re-called the 5' RACE reads with MiXCR, one entry per CDR3 protein. The sample includes more than 250,000 distinct CDR3 sequences, 11% of them seen just once. The sample consisted of blood, either unsorted or a sorted T cell fraction (not recorded which). The receptors come from a female donor with ankylosing spondylitis or in good health (not recorded which). CDR3s include the opening cysteine and the closing phenylalanine or tryptophan. The D gene is left open where the match is weak.

TRBV7-3	NA	TRBJ2-5	CASSLTPGETQYF
TRBV28	NA	TRBJ2-6	CASSPPGTFSGANVLTF
TRBV5-1	TRBD1	TRBJ1-1	CASSDRQGAEAFF
TRBV24-1	NA	TRBJ2-3	CATSDLRSGSTDTQYF
TRBV11-3	TRBD1	TRBJ2-2	CASSRDRGLPGELFF
TRBV6-1	TRBD1	TRBJ1-1	CASRDKDRDVNEAFF
TRBV20-1	TRBD1	TRBJ2-1	CSARDPDRGRGYEQFF
TRBV2	TRBD1	TRBJ1-1	CASSLPGGGLYTEAFF
TRBV29-1	NA	TRBJ1-1	CSVAVGSGEAFF
TRBV4-3	NA	TRBJ1-4	CASSPSGLTNEKLFF
TRBV5-8	TRBD1	TRBJ2-3	CASTRGRDTQYF
TRBV5-1	NA	TRBJ2-1	CASSPLGGTASSYNEQFF
TRBV12-3/TRBV12-4	NA	TRBJ1-2	CASSPQLNYGDTF
TRBV28	TRBD2	TRBJ2-1	CASSFRGLAGMVSYNEQFF
TRBV7-8	NA	TRBJ1-5	CASSLGKKGPETFNQPQHF
TRBV20-1	NA	TRBJ2-3	CSAAEFDTQYF